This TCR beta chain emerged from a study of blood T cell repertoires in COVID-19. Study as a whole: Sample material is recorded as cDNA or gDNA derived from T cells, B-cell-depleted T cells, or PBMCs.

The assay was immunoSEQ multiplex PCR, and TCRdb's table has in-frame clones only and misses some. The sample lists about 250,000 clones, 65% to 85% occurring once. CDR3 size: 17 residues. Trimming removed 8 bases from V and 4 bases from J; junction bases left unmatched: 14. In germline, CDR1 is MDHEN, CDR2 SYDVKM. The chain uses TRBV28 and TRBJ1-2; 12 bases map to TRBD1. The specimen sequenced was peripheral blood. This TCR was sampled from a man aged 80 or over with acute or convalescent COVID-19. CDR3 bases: TGTGCCAGCGGATCTCCGGGACAGGGGGCCTCAGTCTATGGCTACACCTTC. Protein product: CASGSPGQGASVYGYTF.